The 27 T cell receptor beta chains listed next were all sequenced from one sample in a study of blood T cells in healthy people across ages. A second PCR of 7 to 11 cycles used a sample-barcoded 5' primer and a J-beta primer mix. TCRdb reprocessed the 5' RACE reads with MiXCR, giving one entry per CDR3 protein. This table has some 880,000 distinct CDR3 sequences, roughly 35% appearing once. The sequenced material came from blood. These TCRs come from a man younger than 35 in good health.

The chain carries TRBV5-6 and TRBJ2-1; perhaps TRBD2 as D (5 bases). Germline-derived CDR1 and CDR2 are SGHDT and YYEEEE. V was clipped by 4 bases and J by 4 bases, with 12 bases between them. The CDR3 has 14 residues. The CDR3 reads CASSVTPGYNEQFF. Written as DNA, the CDR3 is TGTGCCAGCAGCGTGACGCCGGGATACAATGAGCAGTTCTTC.

The CDR3 sequence is CASSRGQGSQPQHF. CDR3 nucleotide sequence: TGCGCCAGCAGCCGCGGACAGGGGTCCCAGCCCCAGCATTTT. The chain joins TRBV4-3 to TRBJ1-5; 9 positions match TRBD1. This CDR3 has 14 residues. With V trimmed by 4 bases and J by 7 bases, 5 bases remained unmatched. Per germline, CDR1 LGHNA and CDR2 YSLEER.

J is TRBJ1-2 and V is TRBV5-5; D perhaps matches TRBD1 (6 bases). The V and J ends lost 5 bases and 4 bases respectively, with 24 bases between them. Germline assignment: CDR1 SGHKS and CDR2 YYEKEE (reference sequence). The CDR3 contains 17 residues. In nucleotides, the CDR3 is TGTGCCAGCAGATCCCCAGGGGTTGCCATGCCGGTCTATGGCTACACCTTC. Translated: CASRSPGVAMPVYGYTF.

The chain links TRBV29-1 to TRBJ2-1; 8 positions match TRBD1. With 8 bases clipped from V and 4 bases from J, the junction kept 7 bases outside the gene matches. The V gene's germline CDR1 is SQVTM and CDR2 ANQGSEA. The CDR3 is 13 residues long. CDR3: CSYRDRNYNEQFF. The CDR3 DNA is TGCAGCTACCGGGACAGGAATTACAATGAGCAGTTCTTC.

The chain joins TRBV3-1 to TRBJ2-7; 7 nucleotides agree with TRBD2. In germline, CDR1 is LGHDT, CDR2 YNNKEL (reference sequence). CDR3 length: 14 residues. The junction had 2 bases not matched to a gene; V was cut back by 1 base and J by 2 bases. CDR3 coding DNA: TGTGCCAGCAGCCAAGCTGGGGGGGCCTACGAGCAGTACTTC. Amino acid sequence: CASSQAGGAYEQYF.

This clonotype was seen only a few times. The J gene is TRBJ2-3, the V gene TRBV7-2; perhaps TRBD2 as D (6 bases). Trimming cost V 8 bases and J 2 bases, with 11 bases left between them. This CDR3 spans 13 amino acids. Germline CDR1 is SGHTA and CDR2 is FQGNSA. The CDR3 spells CASLEGFTDTQYF. The CDR3 DNA reads TGTGCCAGCTTGGAGGGGTTCACAGATACGCAGTATTTT.

This clonotype was detected once. The chain couples TRBV7-2 to TRBJ2-3, with 9 bases matching TRBD2. J gave up 0 bases and V 1 base, and 2 bases lay outside the gene matches. Germline V gene sequence: CDR1 SGHTA, CDR2 FQGNSA. This CDR3 contains 16 residues. The CDR3 is CASSLDAGGSTDTQYF. The CDR3, as DNA: TGTGCCAGCAGCTTAGATGCGGGGGGGAGCACAGATACGCAGTATTTT.

Regarding this clonotype: A read error may explain this, as a much larger clone is one base away. The chain links TRBV7-2 to TRBJ2-4, with D possibly being TRBD1 or TRBD2 (5 bases each). The J call may be mistaken, given a closer DNA end match to TRBJ2-7. In germline, CDR1 is SGHTA, CDR2 FQGNSA. The CDR3 consists of 16 residues. The CDR3 loop reads CASSFRQGDDLYEQYF. The CDR3 region has the DNA TGTGCCAGCAGCTTCCGTCAGGGAGACGACCTCTACGAGCAGTACTTC.

This clonotype was recorded a few times. This sequence joins TRBV5-1 and TRBJ2-3; tentative D call: TRBD2 (5 bases). V lost 7 bases, J lost 4 bases, and 19 bases lay in between. The CDR3 is made up of 15 amino acids. Germline V CDR1 and CDR2: SGHRS, YFSETQ. CDR3 coding DNA: TGCGCCAGCCAAACGACCGGATTGGGAGCAGATACGCAGTATTTT. As protein: CASQTTGLGADTQYF.

The V call is TRBV5-1, the J call TRBJ2-3; tentatively, D is TRBD1 (6 bases). Germline assignment: CDR1 SGHRS and CDR2 YFSETQ. This CDR3 is 15 amino acids long. V was pared by 4 bases and J by 4 bases, with 16 bases between. CDR3 sequence reads: CASSTGQRAPDTQYF. In DNA form, the CDR3 reads TGCGCCAGCAGCACCGGACAGAGGGCCCCAGATACGCAGTATTTT.

This chain connects TRBV10-3 to TRBJ2-7; 9 bases agree with TRBD1. Germline CDR1 is ENHRY and CDR2 is SYGVKD. CDR3 length equals 14 residues. Trimming cost V 6 bases and J 3 bases; bases outside gene matches: 6. The CDR3 loop is CAIRATGGDYEQYF. As DNA, the CDR3 is TGTGCCATCAGGGCGACAGGGGGGGACTACGAGCAGTACTTC.

The chain has TRBV7-9 and TRBJ2-3; D is perhaps TRBD2 (6 bases). The length of the CDR3 is 13 residues. V lost 5 bases to trimming and J lost 9 bases, with 15 bases between them. Looked up from germline, CDR1 is SEHNR and CDR2 is FQNEAQ (reference sequence). The CDR3 DNA reads as TGTGCCAGCAGCGCCAGACGGGACTGGACGCAGTATTTT. Its translation: CASSARRDWTQYF.

V usage is TRBV12-3 or TRBV12-4 and J usage is TRBJ2-5; D might be TRBD1 (5 bases). The CDR3 consists of 13 residues. V was trimmed by 6 bases and J by 4 bases, leaving 12 bases between them. The CDR3 loop is CASSRAGIETQYF. The CDR3 bases are TGTGCCAGCAGCCGGGCAGGGATAGAGACCCAGTACTTC.

With respect to this clonotype: At one of its ends the junction is not consistent with the germline gene, which may arise from a read error. The chain joins TRBV20-1 to TRBJ1-2; D is ambiguous. There are 15 residues in the CDR3. Germline V gene lookup returns CDR1 DFQATT and CDR2 SNEGSKA (reference sequence). The CDR3 reads CSARGSDGFNYDYTF. For the CDR3, the DNA is TGCAGTGCTAGAGGATCGGACGGCTTTAACTATGACTACACCTTC.

This clonotype has only a few counts. The V gene is TRBV9, the J gene TRBJ2-1, with 11 nucleotides matching TRBD2. This CDR3 spans 16 amino acids. CDR1 is SGDLS and CDR2 is YYNGEE in the germline V gene. The J segment lost 4 bases and the V segment lost 0 bases, leaving 3 bases of the junction unmatched. The CDR3 reads CASSVGVAGGYNEQFF. DNA of the CDR3: TGTGCCAGCAGCGTAGGGGTAGCGGGGGGGTACAATGAGCAGTTCTTC.

V and J are TRBV28 and TRBJ1-2; tentatively, D is TRBD1 (5 bases). Trimming pared 5 bases from V and 5 bases from J, leaving 12 bases between. CDR3 length: 13 amino acids. Germline V gene data show CDR1 as MDHEN and CDR2 as SYDVKM. The CDR3 DNA reads TGTGCCAGCAGTGTACGGCCAGGGTATGGCTACACCTTC. Its protein product is CASSVRPGYGYTF.

V is TRBV20-1 and J is TRBJ2-3; the match to TRBD1 covers 7 bases. Germline trimming cut 6 bases from V and 11 bases from J; bases unmatched to any gene: 14. In germline, CDR1 is DFQATT, CDR2 SNEGSKA (reference sequence). This CDR3 is built from 13 residues. This CDR3 reads CSALPMDRKEQYF. The CDR3 DNA reads as TGCAGTGCACTACCGATGGACAGGAAAGAGCAGTATTTT.

At least ten counts were recorded for this clonotype. The chain has TRBV20-1 and TRBJ2-5; 7 bases match TRBD1. V was clipped by 6 bases and J by 5 bases; unmatched bases: 12. The CDR3 runs 14 residues. Germline CDR1 is DFQATT and CDR2 is SNEGSKA (reference sequence). CDR3 residues: CSANRGYRGETQYF. The CDR3 nucleotides read TGCAGTGCGAACAGGGGCTATAGAGGGGAGACCCAGTACTTC.

The gene calls are TRBV21-1 and TRBJ1-5. TRBV21-1 represents a pseudogene. This CDR3 has 16 amino acids. The CDR3 nucleotides read TGTGCCAGCAGCCAGATAAGCGGACATAGCAATCAGCCCCAGCATTTT. Encoded protein: CASSQISGHSNQPQHF.

In this sample, this clonotype turned up once. The junction departs from the called germline gene at one end, perhaps through a read error. The chain employs TRBV4-2 and TRBJ1-1, with 7 bases that match TRBD1. The CDR3 extends over 12 amino acids. The germline V gene encodes CDR1 LGHNA and CDR2 YNFKEQ. The CDR3: CANSRGQDEAFF. CDR3 nucleotide sequence: TGTGCCAACAGCCGAGGACAGGATGAAGCTTTCTTT.

About this clonotype itself: This may be a read error: a much more frequent sequence differs by one nucleotide. The chain uses TRBV5-8 and TRBJ2-3; perhaps TRBD1 as D (5 bases). Germline-derived CDR1 and CDR2 are SGHTS and YDEGEE. The CDR3 has 13 amino acids. This chain's CDR3 is CTSSPDTSDTQYF. CDR3 DNA sequence: TGTACCAGCAGCCCGGACACGTCCGATACGCAGTATTTT.

A few counts support this clonotype. V is TRBV24-1 and J is TRBJ2-1; tentatively, D is TRBD1 (6 bases). This CDR3 comprises 16 residues. CDR1 KGHDR and CDR2 SFDVKD come from the germline V gene. V shed 1 base and J shed 3 bases, with 12 bases lying between them. The CDR3 here is CATSDFGRGFYNEQFF. CDR3 DNA: TGTGCCACCAGTGATTTTGGCAGGGGTTTCTACAATGAGCAGTTCTTC.

This clonotype has a count of ten or more. This chain links TRBV15 with TRBJ2-1; 9 bases agree with TRBD1. With 0 bases clipped from V and 8 bases from J, the junction kept 11 bases outside the gene matches. Looked up from germline, CDR1 is LNHNV and CDR2 is YYDKDF (reference sequence). This CDR3 region has 17 residues. The CDR3 DNA sequence: TGTGCCACCAGCAGAGAATCCACAGGGGGCCGTTTCGATGAGCAGTTCTTC. Translated: CATSRESTGGRFDEQFF.

The V gene is TRBV20-1, the J gene TRBJ2-1, with TRBD1 matching 12 bases. CDR1 and CDR2 from the germline V gene are DFQATT and SNEGSKA (reference sequence). The CDR3 is 16 residues long. Germline trimming cut 4 bases from V and 8 bases from J; bases unmatched to any gene: 12. The CDR3 sequence: CSAKQPGTGGVYEQFF. The CDR3 DNA is TGCAGTGCTAAACAGCCCGGGACAGGGGGCGTATATGAGCAGTTCTTC.

This clonotype has only a few counts. The CDR3 protein is CAISVNSGIDEQFF. CDR3 DNA: TGTGCCATCAGTGTAAATTCGGGTATTGATGAGCAGTTCTTC. The chain couples TRBV10-3 to TRBJ2-1; D not certain. V lost 4 bases, J lost 8 bases, and 15 bases lay in between. CDR3 length: 14 amino acids. Germline V lookup: CDR1 ENHRY, CDR2 SYGVKD.

The rearrangement joins TRBV4-1 to TRBJ1-5; D is undetermined. The V end was cut by 0 bases, the J end by 4 bases, with 7 bases between. The CDR3 sequence is 14 residues long. CDR1 and CDR2 (germline): MGHRA, YSYEKL. This CDR3 is CASSQDGRNQPQHF. DNA for the CDR3: TGCGCCAGCAGCCAAGATGGTAGGAATCAGCCCCAGCATTTT.

This clonotype was detected a few times. V and J are TRBV20-1 and TRBJ2-5; D gene unclear. CDR3 length: 11 residues. Germline V gene sequence: CDR1 DFQATT, CDR2 SNEGSKA (reference sequence). The V end was cut by 7 bases, the J end by 11 bases, with 17 bases between. The CDR3 region is CSVSKSNEQYF. CDR3 nucleotides: TGCAGTGTTTCAAAGAGCAATGAGCAGTACTTC.